A selection of T cell receptor beta chains follows, all from one sample in a study of CD8+CD57+ T cells in acquired aplastic anemia. One entry per CDR3 protein, called by TCRdb with MiXCR from the reads. The sample contains 180,000 or so distinct CDR3 sequences, approximately 45% of which appear only once. Specimen: sorted CD4+, CD8+, or CD8+CD57+ T cells (not recorded which) from PBMCs. The receptors derive from a human donor in good health. The CDR3 runs from the conserved cysteine through the conserved F or W. D genes are given only for firm matches. A row's size may be missing; if present it is once, few, many or a size class.

TRBV10-3,-,TRBJ1-1,many,CAISEAGADTEAFF,TGTGCCATCAGTGAGGCAGGGGCTGACACTGAAGCTTTCTTT
TRBV5-6,-,TRBJ2-6,-,CASSSGTTLSGANVLTF,TGTGCCAGCAGTTCCGGGACAACCCTCTCTGGGGCCAACGTCCTGACTTTC
TRBV20-1,-,TRBJ1-1,many,CSASTGTEAFF,TGCAGTGCTAGTACGGGCACTGAAGCTTTCTTT
TRBV12-3/TRBV12-4,-,TRBJ1-5,-,CASSLRLSNQPQHF,TGTGCCAGCAGTTTACGGCTTAGCAATCAGCCCCAGCATTTT
TRBV2,-,TRBJ1-2,-,CASSESIGAGHGYTF,TGTGCCAGCAGTGAGTCGATAGGGGCAGGACATGGCTACACCTTC
TRBV3-1,-,TRBJ2-2,-,CASSQQGGTGELVF,TGTGCCAGCAGCCAACAGGGGGGAACCGGGGAGCTGGTTTTT
TRBV9,-,TRBJ1-6,-,CASSPRGGGANSPLHF,TGTGCCAGCAGCCCACGCGGGGGAGGGGCGAATTCACCCCTCCACTTT
TRBV7-3,-,TRBJ2-3,many,CASSKALLDTQYF,TGTGCCAGCAGCAAAGCTCTATTAGATACGCAGTATTTT
TRBV2,-,TRBJ2-3,many,CASSLTTDTQYF,TGTGCCAGCAGTCTCACCACAGATACGCAGTATTTT
TRBV7-8,-,TRBJ2-7,once,CASSLEAPNSYEQYF,TGTGCCAGCAGCTTAGAGGCCCCGAATTCCTACGAGCAGTACTTC
TRBV9,-,TRBJ2-7,-,CASSVGPGVGSYEQYF,TGTGCCAGCAGCGTAGGACCTGGGGTCGGCTCCTACGAGCAGTACTTC
TRBV19,-,TRBJ1-2,-,CASSISGNYGYTF,TGTGCCAGTAGTATATCTGGGAACTATGGCTACACCTTC
TRBV24-1,-,TRBJ2-3,-,CATSQGHPSTDTQYF,TGTGCCACCAGCCAGGGACATCCTAGCACAGATACGCAGTATTTT
TRBV19,TRBD1,TRBJ1-2,-,CASSIWIGRTGEARGYTF,TGTGCCAGTAGTATATGGATAGGCCGGACAGGGGAAGCGCGAGGCTACACCTTC
TRBV6-1,-,TRBJ2-6,few,CASSARQGGSGANVLTF,TGTGCCAGCAGTGCCCGACAGGGAGGCTCTGGGGCCAACGTCCTGACTTTC
TRBV10-3,-,TRBJ1-5,-,CASSGQEGQPQHF,TGTGCCAGCAGTGGTCAGGAGGGTCAGCCCCAGCATTTT
TRBV20-1,-,TRBJ1-2,-,CSARDNSFGYTF,TGCAGTGCTAGAGATAACAGTTTTGGCTACACCTTC
TRBV2,-,TRBJ1-1,-,CASTNPNTEAFF,TGTGCCAGCACGAATCCGAACACTGAAGCTTTCTTT
TRBV6-5,-,TRBJ2-7,many,CASSSAGRTYEQYF,TGTGCCAGCAGTTCCGCCGGGAGAACCTACGAGCAGTACTTC
TRBV9,TRBD2,TRBJ2-3,-,CASSSRAGDTDTQYF,TGTGCCAGCAGCTCCCGAGCGGGAGACACAGATACGCAGTATTTT
TRBV20-1,TRBD2,TRBJ2-7,-,CSASVAGNVYEQHF,TGCAGTGCTAGCGTAGCGGGAAATGTCTACGAGCAGCACTTC
TRBV3-1,TRBD1,TRBJ2-7,few,CASSRQDRVYGEQYF,TGTGCCAGCAGCCGGCAGGACAGGGTCTATGGAGAGCAGTACTTC
TRBV29-1,-,TRBJ2-7,-,CSVELETGLGYF,TGCAGCGTTGAATTAGAGACAGGTCTGGGGTACTTC
TRBV7-3,-,TRBJ2-1,-,CASSLVSYNERFF,TGTGCCAGCAGCTTAGTCAGTTACAATGAGCGGTTCTTC
TRBV12-5,TRBD2,TRBJ2-7,-,CASGSTPGGEQYF,TGTGCTAGTGGTTCTACCCCGGGAGGCGAGCAGTACTTC
TRBV2,TRBD1,TRBJ1-4,many,CASRRGLNEKLFF,TGTGCCAGCAGGAGGGGGCTTAATGAAAAACTGTTTTTT
TRBV15,-,TRBJ1-1,-,CATSRDSTGWSTEAFF,TGTGCCACCAGCAGAGATTCCACGGGGTGGAGCACTGAAGCTTTCTTT
TRBV10-1,-,TRBJ2-2,many,CASSERSGVIPESAGELFF,TGCGCCAGCAGTGAGCGGTCGGGAGTTATCCCGGAATCGGCCGGGGAGCTGTTTTTT
TRBV10-1,TRBD1,TRBJ1-1,-,CASSPQGETEAFF,TGTGCCAGCTCACCACAGGGGGAGACTGAAGCTTTCTTT
TRBV19,-,TRBJ1-4,many,CASAGGAANEKLFF,TGTGCCAGTGCTGGGGGGGCTGCTAATGAAAAACTGTTTTTT
TRBV29-1,-,TRBJ2-7,-,CSVEDLSPKGPEQYF,TGCAGCGTCGAAGATCTCAGCCCTAAGGGTCCCGAGCAGTACTTC
TRBV5-1,-,TRBJ2-3,many,CASSPGRNTKDTQYF,TGCGCCAGCAGCCCAGGCAGAAACACGAAAGATACGCAGTATTTT
TRBV10-3,-,TRBJ2-5,-,CASGVRADTQYF,TGTGCCAGCGGTGTTAGGGCGGATACGCAGTACTTC
TRBV5-1,-,TRBJ1-6,few,CASSLMGNSPLHF,TGCGCCAGCAGCTTGATGGGCAATTCACCCCTCCACTTT
TRBV24-1,TRBD1,TRBJ2-5,-,CATSDSSGGRETQYF,TGTGCCACCAGTGATTCCTCAGGGGGAAGAGAGACCCAGTACTTC
TRBV10-3,-,TRBJ1-2,-,CASSPKEDYGYTF,TGTGCCAGCAGTCCTAAAGAGGATTATGGCTACACCTTC
TRBV7-6,TRBD2,TRBJ2-7,-,CASSLTLNSGDIEQYF,TGTGCCAGCAGTCTTACTCTTAATAGCGGGGATATCGAGCAGTACTTC
TRBV7-4,-,TRBJ2-7,many,CASSSLEYEQYF,TGTGCCAGCAGCTCCTTAGAGTACGAGCAGTACTTC
TRBV20-1,-,TRBJ2-4,-,CSAGDGIKTIQYF,TGCAGTGCTGGGGACGGTATCAAAACCATTCAGTACTTC
TRBV19,-,TRBJ2-1,many,CASSMWRNEQFF,TGTGCCAGTAGTATGTGGAGAAATGAGCAGTTCTTC
TRBV20-1,-,TRBJ2-1,-,CSARRSANQNEQFF,TGCAGTGCCCGTCGGTCGGCAAACCAGAATGAGCAGTTCTTC
TRBV5-6,-,TRBJ2-2,-,CASSLSWLEAGELFF,TGTGCCAGCAGCTTGTCCTGGTTGGAAGCCGGGGAGCTGTTTTTT
TRBV3-1,-,TRBJ2-7,-,CASSRQYKQYF,TGTGCCAGCAGTCGACAGTACAAGCAGTACTTC
TRBV19,-,TRBJ1-3,few,CASSTEVRSGNTIYF,TGTGCCAGTAGTACCGAGGTTCGCTCTGGAAACACCATATATTTT
TRBV28,-,TRBJ2-7,few,CASSLLGGNEQYF,TGTGCCAGCAGTTTACTGGGGGGCAACGAGCAGTACTTC